These 22 T cell receptor beta chains were all obtained from the same sample, sequenced in a study of blood T cell repertoires in COVID-19. Sequencing was performed with immunoSEQ multiplex PCR; in TCRdb, only in-frame clones are kept and a portion is missing. The table shows over 250,000 clones, with approximately 85% occurring only once. The sample consisted of peripheral blood. The receptors originated from a human donor in a cohort sampled during active COVID-19.

This clone was seen more than once but under ten times. The rearrangement links TRBV4-1 to TRBJ2-5; 7 bases line up with TRBD2. V was pared by 3 bases and J by 0 bases, with 13 bases of the junction left unmatched. CDR1 is MGHRA and CDR2 is YSYEKL in the germline V gene. This CDR3 spans 18 amino acids. This CDR3 reads CASSHLAKRDPYQETQYF. Here the CDR3 DNA reads TGCGCCAGCAGCCACCTAGCGAAGCGGGACCCGTACCAAGAGACCCAGTACTTC.

The chain couples TRBV6-5 to TRBJ1-1, with D perhaps matching TRBD1 (5 bases). Germline V lookup: CDR1 MNHEY, CDR2 SVGAGI. This CDR3 region has 13 residues. Between the trimmed V and J ends, which lost 6 bases and 3 bases, there was a span of 11 bases. Here the CDR3 reads CASSSQGYTEAFF. The CDR3 region has the DNA TGTGCCAGCAGCAGTCAGGGATACACTGAAGCTTTCTTT.

The gene calls are TRBV16 and TRBJ2-1, with 8 bases identical to TRBD1. The trim removed 2 bases at V and 6 bases at J, leaving 3 bases unmatched. The CDR3 spans 14 residues. Looked up from germline, CDR1 is KGHSY and CDR2 is FQNENV. The CDR3 sequence is CASSQGQGGNEQFF. The DNA for the CDR3 is TGTGCCAGCAGCCAAGGACAGGGAGGCAATGAGCAGTTCTTC. The whole variable domain, remainder taken from reference TRBV16 and TRBJ2-1, is GEEVAQTPKHLVRGEGQKAKLYCAPIKGHSYVFWYQQVLKNEFKFLISFQNENVFDETGMPKERFSAKCLPNSPCSLEIQATKLEDSAVYFCASSQGQGGNEQFFGPGTRLTVL.

The chain couples TRBV11-2 to TRBJ2-1, with D possibly being TRBD1 (6 bases). The CDR3 runs 15 residues. V lost 3 bases and J 0 bases, leaving 9 bases between the germline ends. Germline CDR1 SGHAT, CDR2 FQNNGV. The CDR3 region is CASSFQGSSYNEQFF. CDR3 nucleotides: TGTGCCAGCAGCTTTCAGGGGAGCTCCTACAATGAGCAGTTCTTC.

The V gene is TRBV5-4, the J gene TRBJ1-1, with D perhaps TRBD1 (6 bases). The germline gives CDR1 SGHNT, CDR2 YYREEE (reference sequence). The CDR3 sequence is 16 residues long. V was pared by 2 bases and J by 1 base, with 15 bases between. The CDR3 loop is CASSFPGGGRNTEAFF. The CDR3 DNA reads as TGTGCCAGCAGCTTCCCGGGGGGCGGACGGAACACTGAAGCTTTCTTT.

This clone was seen only once. This chain joins TRBV2 and TRBJ1-5; D unresolved. The CDR3 covers 13 residues. Germline V gives CDR1 SNHLY, CDR2 FYNNEI. V was clipped by 1 base and J by 7 bases, with 8 bases between them. The CDR3 spells CASSEESSQPQHF. The CDR3, as DNA: TGTGCCAGCAGTGAAGAGAGTAGCCAGCCCCAGCATTTT. The full variable domain, in which reference TRBV2 and TRBJ1-5 provide the parts outside the CDR3, is EPEVTQTPSHQVTQMGQEVILRCVPISNHLYFYWYRQILGQKVEFLVSFYNNEISEKSEIFDDQFSVERPDGSNFTLKIRSTKLEDSAMYFCASSEESSQPQHFGDGTRLSIL.

This chain connects TRBV9 to TRBJ2-5; no reliable D call. The CDR3 is made up of 11 amino acids. V was shortened by 6 bases and J by 5 bases, with 8 bases between the two germline ends. Germline CDR1 and CDR2: SGDLS and YYNGEE. DNA for the CDR3: TGTGCCAGCAATTTTCGGGAGACCCAGTACTTC. It is translated as CASNFRETQYF.

The chain carries TRBV27 and TRBJ1-6; D is possibly TRBD1 (6 bases). CDR1 is MNHEY and CDR2 is SMNVEV in the germline V gene (reference sequence). This CDR3 contains 14 residues. V lost 2 bases to trimming and J lost 8 bases, with 10 bases between them. The CDR3 nucleotides read TGTGCCAGCAGTTTACGGGGGGCCTATTCACCCCTCCACTTT. This gives the protein CASSLRGAYSPLHF.

V usage is TRBV5-4 and J usage is TRBJ2-7; 10 bases match TRBD1. V dropped 4 bases and J dropped 4; count of bases not matched to a gene: 5. The CDR3 runs to 14 residues. Germline CDR1 and CDR2: SGHNT and YYREEE (reference sequence). CDR3 loop: CASSAPGQGYEQYF. The CDR3 DNA reads as TGTGCCAGCAGCGCGCCGGGACAGGGGTACGAGCAGTACTTC.

The rearrangement joins TRBV9 to TRBJ1-1; perhaps TRBD1 as D (5 bases). The CDR3 length is 14 residues. The germline V and J ends were trimmed by 2 bases and 1 base, with 9 bases remaining between them. Germline V lookup: CDR1 SGDLS, CDR2 YYNGEE. DNA for the CDR3: TGTGCCAGCAGCGTTTTACAGGAGAACACTGAAGCTTTCTTT. Residues: CASSVLQENTEAFF.

This clone was observed a single time. The rearrangement uses TRBV19 and TRBJ1-5, with D possibly TRBD1 on 5 matching bases. CDR3 length: 14 residues. The germline V and J ends were trimmed by 3 bases and 3 bases, with 9 bases remaining between them. Germline values: CDR1 LNHDA, CDR2 SQIVND (reference sequence). CDR3 loop: CASSMGGPNQPQHF. The CDR3, as DNA: TGTGCCAGTAGTATGGGGGGTCCCAATCAGCCCCAGCATTTT.

The rearrangement uses TRBV3-1 (or the pseudogene TRBV3-2) and TRBJ2-1, with 8 bases aligning to TRBD2. The CDR3 extends over 17 amino acids. V trimming: 4 bases; J trimming: 0 bases; junction bases outside the gene matches: 8. The germline V gene encodes CDR1 LGHDT and CDR2 YNNKEL (reference sequence). The CDR3 region is CASSPRAGEASYNEQFF. In DNA form, the CDR3 reads TGTGCCAGCAGCCCCCGAGCGGGAGAGGCCTCCTACAATGAGCAGTTCTTC.

The chain employs TRBV19 and TRBJ1-5; D unresolved. Germline CDR1 is LNHDA and CDR2 is SQIVND (reference sequence). This CDR3 spans 14 amino acids. Trimming took off 2 bases at V and 9 bases at J, with 14 bases between the two ends. In DNA, the CDR3 is TGTGCCAGTAGTATAAGGCGCGACTCTGGGCCCCAGCATTTT. Its translation: CASSIRRDSGPQHF.

In its sample, this clone was seen once. V is TRBV28 and J is TRBJ2-7; 10 nucleotides match TRBD2. V was pared by 6 bases and J by 0 bases, with 8 bases of the junction left unmatched. Germline V gene lookup returns CDR1 MDHEN and CDR2 SYDVKM. The CDR3 spans 16 residues. The CDR3 nucleotides read TGTGCCAGCAGCAAGAGCGGGAGGGCCAACTCCTACGAGCAGTACTTC. Protein: CASSKSGRANSYEQYF.

The chain uses TRBV19 and TRBJ1-1; TRBD1 agrees at 8 bases. Trimming removed 7 bases from V and 1 base from J; junction bases left unmatched: 5. Germline-derived CDR1 and CDR2 are LNHDA and SQIVND (reference sequence). The CDR3 covers 14 residues. The CDR3, as DNA: TGTGCCAGTAAGGGGCAGGGGGCGAACACTGAAGCTTTCTTT. Residues: CASKGQGANTEAFF. The entire variable domain, with the rest obtained from reference TRBV19 and TRBJ1-1, is as follows: DGGITQSPKYLFRKEGQNVTLSCEQNLNHDAMYWYRQDPGQGLRLIYYSQIVNDFQKGDIAEGYSVSREKKESFPLTVTSAQKNPTAFYLCASKGQGANTEAFFGQGTRLTVV.

V is TRBV7-3 and J is TRBJ2-1; 9 bases map to TRBD2. Trimming at V came to 3 bases and at J to 8 bases, leaving 11 bases not matched to a gene. The germline V gene encodes CDR1 SGHTA and CDR2 FQGTGA. The CDR3 has 16 residues. CDR3 bases: TGTGCCAGCAGCTTGAGCGCCGGGACTAGCAATCATGAGCAGTTCTTC. Translation: CASSLSAGTSNHEQFF. Variable domain in full (rest from reference TRBV7-3 and TRBJ2-1): GAGVSQTPSNKVTEKGKYVELRCDPISGHTALYWYRQSLGQGPEFLIYFQGTGAADDSGLPNDRFFAVRPEGSVSTLKIQRTERGDSAVYLCASSLSAGTSNHEQFFGPGTRLTVL.

This chain connects TRBV5-1 to TRBJ2-5; 8 bases agree with TRBD2. CDR3 size: 17 residues. The germline V gene has CDR1 SGHRS and CDR2 YFSETQ. V shed 0 bases, J shed 1 base, and the junction held 8 bases outside the gene matches. DNA for the CDR3: TGCGCCAGCAGCTTGGGCCGGCTAGCGGGCGGCCAAGAGACCCAGTACTTC. Translating gives CASSLGRLAGGQETQYF.

The V call is TRBV30, the J call TRBJ1-1; 8 bases fit TRBD1. The CDR3 spans 12 residues. Germline CDR1 reads GTSNPN; CDR2 reads SVGIG (reference sequence). J was trimmed by 9 bases and V by 7 bases; bases with no gene match: 10. The CDR3 nucleotides read TGTGCCTTTTACTTCCGGACAGGGAAAGCTTTCTTT. Amino acid sequence: CAFYFRTGKAFF.

In this sample, this clone turned up once. The genes are TRBV10-3 and TRBJ1-1; D remains ambiguous. Germline-derived CDR1 and CDR2 are ENHRY and SYGVKD. Trimming shortened V by 8 bases and J by 8 bases, and 21 bases separated the two germline ends. The CDR3 length is 14 residues. CDR3 in DNA: TGTGCCATCGCGGGCCAACAGTCCCTGAAGGAAGCTTTCTTT. As protein: CAIAGQQSLKEAFF.

V and J are TRBV11-2 and TRBJ2-1, with TRBD2 matching over 10 bases. Germline V gene data show CDR1 as SGHAT and CDR2 as FQNNGV. Trimming removed 6 bases from V and 7 bases from J; junction bases left unmatched: 6. The CDR3 sequence is 14 residues long. The CDR3 is CASSLAGVRNEQFF. CDR3 nucleotide sequence: TGTGCCAGCAGTCTAGCGGGAGTCCGGAATGAGCAGTTCTTC.

The chain is built from TRBV18 and TRBJ2-7, with D unclear. CDR1 and CDR2 (germline): KGHSH, LQKENI. V dropped 2 bases and J dropped 6 bases, with 14 bases sitting between them. The CDR3 has 14 residues. The CDR3: CASSPGPAATEQYF. CDR3 DNA: TGTGCCAGCTCACCAGGGCCTGCAGCTACCGAGCAGTACTTC.

This chain connects TRBV24-1 to TRBJ2-5, with TRBD1 identical over 8 bases. The CDR3 extends over 13 amino acids. Per germline, CDR1 KGHDR and CDR2 SFDVKD. Unmatched junction bases numbered 2, after V lost 4 bases and J lost 5 bases. CDR3 residues: CATSERDRETQYF. The CDR3 DNA reads as TGTGCCACCAGTGAACGGGACAGGGAGACCCAGTACTTC.